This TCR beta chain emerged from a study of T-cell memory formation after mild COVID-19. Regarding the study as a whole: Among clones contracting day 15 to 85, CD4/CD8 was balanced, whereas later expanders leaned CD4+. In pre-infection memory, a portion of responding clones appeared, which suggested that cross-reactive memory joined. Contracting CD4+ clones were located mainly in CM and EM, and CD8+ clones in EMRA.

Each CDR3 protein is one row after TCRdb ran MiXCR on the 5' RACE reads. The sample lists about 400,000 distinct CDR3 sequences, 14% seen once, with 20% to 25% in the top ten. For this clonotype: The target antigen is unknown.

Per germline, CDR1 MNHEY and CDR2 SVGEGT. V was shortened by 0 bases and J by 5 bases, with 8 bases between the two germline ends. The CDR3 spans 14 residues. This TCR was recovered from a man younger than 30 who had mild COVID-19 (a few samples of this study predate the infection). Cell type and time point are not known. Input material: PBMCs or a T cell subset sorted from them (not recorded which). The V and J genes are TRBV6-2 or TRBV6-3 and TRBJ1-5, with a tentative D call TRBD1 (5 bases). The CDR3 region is CASSYSGGYQPQHF. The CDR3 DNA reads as TGTGCCAGCAGTTACTCTGGGGGTTATCAGCCCCAGCATTTT.